This T cell receptor beta chain stems from a study of T cell repertoires in ileal Crohn's disease. Whole-study context: About half of patients got postoperative therapy: some 11 thiopurines, 18 anti-TNF. The study, taken as a whole, reports: Every patient over 26.8% clonality showed endoscopic recurrence. Clonal expansions were more frequent in active smokers than non-smokers at surgery.

CDR1 and CDR2 (germline): MNHNS, SASEGT. Trimming left V 5 bases short and J 3 bases short, with 14 bases between. The CDR3 is 15 amino acids. Measured with immunoSEQ multiplex PCR; TCRdb has only the in-frame clones, and not every one. This sample has about 14,000 clones, with about 73% found just once. About this clone: Its matching antigen is unknown.

The chain combines TRBV6-1 with TRBJ1-5, with D uncertain. This TCR came from an adult with Crohn's disease. Source material: ileal tissue. For the CDR3, the DNA is TGTGCCAGCAGTTTGACACCAATCGACAATCAGCCCCAGCATTTT. Amino acid sequence: CASSLTPIDNQPQHF.